Listed here is a single T cell receptor beta chain. The antigen is unknown. Each cDNA molecule carried a unique molecular identifier. TCRdb independently ran MiXCR on the 5' RACE reads; one entry per CDR3 protein. The sample includes approximately 35,000 distinct CDR3 sequences, around 5.8% of them seen just once. These data are taken from a study of early T cells in non-severe SARS-CoV-2 infection. Germline CDR1 is MNHEY and CDR2 is SVGAGI. The CDR3 is made up of 11 amino acids. The J segment lost 4 bases and the V segment lost 8 bases, leaving 2 bases of the junction unmatched. The study, taken as a whole, reports: Private and CD4 specificities were missed by VDJdb matching, which favored anti-spike CD8 responses.

The chain uses TRBV6-5 and TRBJ2-7, with TRBD2 matching over 7 bases. This clonotype originated in an adult who was a healthcare worker with PCR-confirmed SARS-CoV-2 infection or an uninfected control (not recorded which). Sample: whole blood. The CDR3 region is CASGRGYEQYF. In DNA form, the CDR3 reads TGTGCCAGCGGGAGGGGTTACGAGCAGTACTTC.